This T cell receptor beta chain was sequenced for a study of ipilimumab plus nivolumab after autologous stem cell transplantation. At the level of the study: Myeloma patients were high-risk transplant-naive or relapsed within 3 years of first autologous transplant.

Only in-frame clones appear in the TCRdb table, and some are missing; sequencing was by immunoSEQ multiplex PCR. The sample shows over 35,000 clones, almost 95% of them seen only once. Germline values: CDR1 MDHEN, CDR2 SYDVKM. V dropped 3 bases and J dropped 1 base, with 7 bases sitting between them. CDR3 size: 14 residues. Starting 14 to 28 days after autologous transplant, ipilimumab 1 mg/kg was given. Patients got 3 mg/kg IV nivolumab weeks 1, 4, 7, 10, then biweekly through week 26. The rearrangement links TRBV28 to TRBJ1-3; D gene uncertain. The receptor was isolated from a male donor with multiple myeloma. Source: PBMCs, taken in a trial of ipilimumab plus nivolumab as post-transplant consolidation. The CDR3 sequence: CASSFAASGNTIYF. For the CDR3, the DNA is TGTGCCAGCAGTTTTGCGGCATCTGGAAACACCATATATTTT.